Presented here are 20 T cell receptor beta chains from one specimen sequenced in a study of blood T cells in healthy people across ages. Using a J-beta primer mix together with a sample-barcoded 5' primer, a second PCR was run for roughly 7 to 11 cycles. MiXCR, applied by TCRdb to the 5' RACE reads, yields one record per CDR3 protein. The sample records 800,000 to 1,000,000 distinct CDR3 sequences, around 48% being singletons. Input material: blood. These receptors all stem from a man aged 25 to 40 in good health.

The V and J genes are TRBV20-1 and TRBJ2-1; 7 positions agree with TRBD2. V was clipped by 0 bases and J by 6 bases; unmatched bases: 5. Germline-derived CDR1 and CDR2 are DFQATT and SNEGSKA (reference sequence). The CDR3 has 14 amino acids. For the CDR3, the DNA is TGCAGTGCTAGAGAGCCAGCGGGGACCAATGAGCAGTTCTTC. Its protein product is CSAREPAGTNEQFF.

V usage is TRBV29-1 and J usage is TRBJ2-3; 7 positions match TRBD2. The V gene's germline CDR1 is SQVTM and CDR2 ANQGSEA. V was clipped by 1 base and J by 4 bases; unmatched bases: 14. The CDR3 is 17 residues long. CDR3 loop: CSVEGALAGRASDTQYF. Here the CDR3 DNA reads TGCAGCGTTGAAGGGGCACTAGCAGGGAGGGCTTCAGATACGCAGTATTTT.

This clonotype was picked up a small number of times. This chain connects TRBV18 to TRBJ2-7; D is perhaps TRBD1 (6 bases). CDR3 length: 15 residues. Between the trimmed V and J ends, which lost 3 bases and 3 bases, there was a span of 15 bases. Germline CDR1 reads KGHSH; CDR2 reads LQKENI. The CDR3 loop is CASSPRGQPDYEQYF. In DNA, the CDR3 is TGTGCCAGCTCACCCCGTGGACAGCCTGACTACGAGCAGTACTTC.

About this clonotype itself: A much larger clone lies one base from this, so it may be a read error. The CDR3 protein is CASSLGAGHLVNEQFF. The CDR3 bases are TGCGCCAGCAGCTTGGGTGCGGGACACCTTGTTAATGAGCAGTTCTTC. The chain is built from TRBV5-1 and TRBJ2-1, with D perhaps given as TRBD1 or TRBD2 (6 bases each). The CDR3 loop spans 16 amino acids. Between the trimmed V and J ends, which lost 0 bases and 7 bases, there was a span of 17 bases. Looked up from germline, CDR1 is SGHRS and CDR2 is YFSETQ.

V usage is TRBV4-3 and J usage is TRBJ2-3, with D perhaps TRBD1 or TRBD2 (5 bases each). There are 18 residues in the CDR3. V was shortened by 0 bases and J by 2 bases, with 18 bases between the two germline ends. Germline CDR1 reads LGHNA; CDR2 reads YSLEER. CDR3 bases: TGCGCCAGCAGCCAAGATAATGAGGGGCTCCGTTCCACAGATACGCAGTATTTT. This sequence encodes CASSQDNEGLRSTDTQYF.

This chain links TRBV5-1 with TRBJ2-7, with 7 positions matching TRBD2. Germline V CDR1 and CDR2: SGHRS, YFSETQ. V lost 5 bases, J lost 2 bases, and 10 bases stayed unmatched. The CDR3 sequence is 15 residues long. DNA of the CDR3: TGCGCCAGCAGAGCAGATGTGGGGGGGACCTACGAGCAGTACTTC. Amino acid sequence: CASRADVGGTYEQYF.

The sample holds a few counts of this clonotype. The CDR3 DNA reads TGCGCCAGCCACGGACAGAACCAAGAGACCCAGTACTTC. This sequence encodes CASHGQNQETQYF. The chain carries TRBV5-1 and TRBJ2-5; the D gene is possibly TRBD1 (6 bases). CDR1 SGHRS and CDR2 YFSETQ come from the germline V gene. The CDR3 covers 13 residues. Trimming took 7 bases from V and 0 from J, leaving 10 bases between them.

This clonotype was recorded once. The gene calls are TRBV9 and TRBJ1-3; D unresolved. CDR1 and CDR2 from the germline V gene are SGDLS and YYNGEE. The CDR3 is 15 amino acids. Trimming stripped 0 bases from V and 2 bases from J, with 9 bases between. CDR3 amino acids: CASSVGSSPGNTIYF. CDR3 in DNA: TGTGCCAGCAGCGTAGGGAGTTCCCCTGGAAACACCATATATTTT. The complete variable domain, with remaining parts taken from reference TRBV9 and TRBJ1-3, reads DSGVTQTPKHLITATGQRVTLRCSPRSGDLSVYWYQQSLDQGLQFLIQYYNGEERAKGNILERFSAQQFPDLHSELNLSSLELGDSALYFCASSVGSSPGNTIYFGEGSWLTVV.

In its sample, this clonotype was seen a few times. The V and J genes are TRBV12-3 or TRBV12-4 and TRBJ2-5; D gene uncertain. This CDR3 has 14 residues. V was cut by 1 base and J by 0 bases, with 6 bases left in between. CDR3 nucleotides: TGTGCCAGCAGTTTAGGGGTAAACCAAGAGACCCAGTACTTC. Translation: CASSLGVNQETQYF.

In this sample, this clonotype turned up a few times. V usage is TRBV12-3 or TRBV12-4 and J usage is TRBJ2-5; D might be TRBD2 (5 bases). The CDR3 length is 14 residues. With 5 bases removed from V and 5 bases from J, the gap between germline ends came to 15 bases. The CDR3 here is CASSPGPGSETQYF. CDR3 sequence (DNA): TGTGCCAGCAGTCCCGGACCGGGGTCGGAGACCCAGTACTTC.

This chain connects TRBV5-1 to TRBJ2-3; TRBD2 aligns across 7 bases. The V gene's germline CDR1 is SGHRS and CDR2 YFSETQ. This CDR3 comprises 13 residues. V was clipped by 8 bases and J by 2 bases; unmatched bases: 5. CDR3 region: CASERGDTDTQYF. The CDR3 nucleotides are TGCGCCAGTGAACGGGGGGACACAGATACGCAGTATTTT.

This chain links TRBV7-2 with TRBJ2-1, with a tentative D call TRBD2 (7 bases). Between the trimmed V and J ends, which lost 2 bases and 4 bases, there was a span of 15 bases. The germline gives CDR1 SGHTA, CDR2 FQGNSA. CDR3 length: 16 residues. The DNA for the CDR3 is TGTGCCAGCAGCTTAAAGGGGGGGGCAGGGTACAATGAGCAGTTCTTC. This encodes CASSLKGGAGYNEQFF.

J is TRBJ2-1 and V is TRBV7-2; 7 bases line up with TRBD2. Germline trimming cut 9 bases from V and 7 bases from J; bases unmatched to any gene: 12. CDR1 SGHTA and CDR2 FQGNSA come from the germline V gene. The CDR3 is 14 amino acids. The CDR3 region is CASRGGRLRNEQFF. The DNA for the CDR3 is TGTGCCAGTCGGGGCGGGAGATTGAGAAATGAGCAGTTCTTC.

This clonotype has just a few counts. The chain combines TRBV5-1 with TRBJ1-4; D unresolved. Germline V CDR1 and CDR2: SGHRS, YFSETQ. The V end was cut by 0 bases, the J end by 8 bases, with 8 bases between. This CDR3 is built from 13 residues. CDR3 DNA sequence: TGCGCCAGCAGCTTGGGTGAAGTGGAAAAACTGTTTTTT. It encodes CASSLGEVEKLFF.

V is TRBV5-1 and J is TRBJ2-2, with 11 bases lining up with TRBD2. V lost 2 bases to trimming and J lost 4 bases; unmatched junction nucleotides: 7. The CDR3 runs to 17 residues. Germline CDR1 is SGHRS and CDR2 is YFSETQ. The CDR3 DNA reads TGCGCCAGCAGCTTTGGGACTAGCGGCCAGATCACCGGGGAGCTGTTTTTT. Its protein is CASSFGTSGQITGELFF.

The table lists this clonotype with many counts. This chain links TRBV7-3 with TRBJ2-5, with 11 bases matching TRBD2. The CDR3 totals 17 residues. V lost 4 bases and J lost 2; bases outside the gene matches: 9. Germline CDR1 and CDR2: SGHTA and FQGTGA. CDR3 bases: TGTGCCAGCAGCTCCAGCGGGACTAGCGGCACTCAAGAGACCCAGTACTTC. This translates into CASSSSGTSGTQETQYF.

About this clonotype itself: The junction and the germline gene differ at one end; a read error may be behind it. The gene calls are TRBV4-2 and TRBJ2-1; TRBD1 might be the D (6 bases). The CDR3 consists of 16 residues. The germline CDR1 and CDR2 sequences are LGHNA and YNFKEQ. For the CDR3, the DNA is TGTGTCAGCAGCCAAGGGGGTCAGAGCTCCTACAATGAGCAGTTCTTC. Amino acids: CVSSQGGQSSYNEQFF.

This clonotype turned up a few times. This sequence joins TRBV27 and TRBJ1-5; D remains ambiguous. The CDR3 runs to 12 residues. Germline loops: CDR1 MNHEY, CDR2 SMNVEV (reference sequence). V was trimmed by 6 bases and J by 5 bases, leaving 8 bases between them. The CDR3 DNA is TGTGCCAGCAGGGACCGGGATCAGCCCCAGCATTTT. Its protein product is CASRDRDQPQHF.

The J gene is TRBJ2-7, the V gene TRBV9; no firm D call. This CDR3 contains 14 residues. V lost 1 base and J 1 base, leaving 9 bases between the germline ends. The germline CDR1 and CDR2 sequences are SGDLS and YYNGEE. CDR3 DNA: TGTGCCAGCAGCGTATCCGGCAGGTCCTACGAGCAGTACTTC. Protein sequence: CASSVSGRSYEQYF.

This chain links TRBV4-2 with TRBJ2-5; TRBD2 matches 9 bases. The CDR3 spans 15 residues. In germline, CDR1 is LGHNA, CDR2 YNFKEQ. J was trimmed by 7 bases and V by 4 bases; bases with no gene match: 10. For the CDR3, the DNA is TGTGCCAGCAGCCCATCCAGACTAGCGGTAGGGACCCAGTACTTC. As protein: CASSPSRLAVGTQYF.